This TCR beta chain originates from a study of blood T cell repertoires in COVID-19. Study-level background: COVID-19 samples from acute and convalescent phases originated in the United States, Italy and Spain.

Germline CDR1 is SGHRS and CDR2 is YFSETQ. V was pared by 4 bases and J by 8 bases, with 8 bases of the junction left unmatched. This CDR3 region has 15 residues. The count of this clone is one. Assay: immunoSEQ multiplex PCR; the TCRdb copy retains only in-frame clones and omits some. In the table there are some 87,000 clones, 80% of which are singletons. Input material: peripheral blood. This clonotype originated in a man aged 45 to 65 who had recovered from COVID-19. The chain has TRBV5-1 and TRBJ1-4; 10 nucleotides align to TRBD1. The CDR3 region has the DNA TGCGCCAGCAGCCAGACAGGGGGCGGGGAAGAAAAACTGTTTTTT. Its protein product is CASSQTGGGEEKLFF.